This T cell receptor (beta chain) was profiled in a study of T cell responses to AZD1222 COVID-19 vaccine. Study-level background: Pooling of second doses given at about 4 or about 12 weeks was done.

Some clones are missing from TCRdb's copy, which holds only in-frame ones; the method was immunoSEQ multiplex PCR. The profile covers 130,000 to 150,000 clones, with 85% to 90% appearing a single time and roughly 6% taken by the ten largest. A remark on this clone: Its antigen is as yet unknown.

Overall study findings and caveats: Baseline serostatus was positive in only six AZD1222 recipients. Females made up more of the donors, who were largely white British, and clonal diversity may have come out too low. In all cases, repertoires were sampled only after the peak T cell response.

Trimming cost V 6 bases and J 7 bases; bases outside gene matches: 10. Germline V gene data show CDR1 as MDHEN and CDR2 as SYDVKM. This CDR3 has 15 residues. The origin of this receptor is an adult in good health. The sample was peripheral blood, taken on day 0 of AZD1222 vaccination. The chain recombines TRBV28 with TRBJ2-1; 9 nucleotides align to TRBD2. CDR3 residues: CASSLIAGARNEQFF. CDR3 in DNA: TGTGCCAGCAGCCTTATAGCGGGGGCTCGTAATGAGCAGTTCTTC.